These 2 T cell receptor beta chains were sequenced from one sample in a study of blood T cell repertoires in COVID-19. Data came from immunoSEQ multiplex PCR; TCRdb stores just in-frame clones and leaves some out. The profile shows 150,000 or so clones, 85% of them singletons. Material: peripheral blood. These receptor sequences come from a woman aged 45 to 65 with COVID-19, enrolled during active disease.

V usage is TRBV27 and J usage is TRBJ1-1; tentative D call: TRBD1 (5 bases). The germline V gene encodes CDR1 MNHEY and CDR2 SMNVEV (reference sequence). Trimming left V 4 bases short and J 9 bases short, with 18 bases between. The CDR3 extends over 14 amino acids. The CDR3 here is CASSSPGFGHQAFF. CDR3 sequence (DNA): TGTGCCAGCAGTTCTCCAGGGTTTGGGCACCAAGCTTTCTTT.

The V gene is TRBV5-4, the J gene TRBJ2-3; possibly TRBD2 for D (6 bases). The CDR3 has 16 amino acids. Trimming cost V 2 bases and J 0 bases, with 13 bases left between them. Germline V gene sequence: CDR1 SGHNT, CDR2 YYREEE (reference sequence). CDR3 loop: CASSLGGARSTDTQYF. The CDR3 DNA is TGTGCCAGCAGCTTAGGCGGGGCCCGGAGCACAGATACGCAGTATTTT.